This T cell receptor (beta chain) was recorded in a study of T cell responses to AZD1222 COVID-19 vaccine. Assay: immunoSEQ multiplex PCR; the TCRdb copy retains only in-frame clones and omits some. The top ten hold about a tenth of the sample, which has some 150,000 clones, over 70% seen once. Study findings and constraints: Sampled repertoires all dated from after the peak T cell response. Donor demographics were predominantly white British with a female majority; clonal diversity may be underestimated.

This clone is deemed medium-sized (0.01 to 0.1%). What it binds is not known. This CDR3 has 20 residues. Researchers grouped second doses given at about 4 or about 12 weeks into one pool. Sequences were derived from peripheral blood, sampled 28 days after the second AZD1222 dose. The rearrangement joins TRBV12-2 to TRBJ1-1. TRBV12-2 is an annotated pseudogene. The receptor was isolated from an adult who received the AZD1222 COVID-19 vaccine. The chain's CDR3 is CASRLLQAVLTKLGNTEAFF. For the CDR3, the DNA is TGTGCAAGTCGCTTACTCCAAGCGGTGCTTACCAAACTGGGAAACACTGAAGCTTTCTTT.